The clone carrying this T cell receptor beta chain was seen at least ten times. TCRdb itself ran the multiplex PCR reads through MiXCR, one entry per CDR3 protein. The repertoire holds approximately 100,000 distinct CDR3 sequences, with around 20% as singletons. CDR3 size: 15 residues. The junction had 4 bases not matched to a gene; V was cut back by 0 bases and J by 6 bases. Germline assignment: CDR1 MNHNY and CDR2 SVGAGI (reference sequence). The source of the sample is a study of breast tumors, draining lymph nodes, adjacent tissues. Axillary draining lymph nodes of breast cancer patients supplied the node samples.

The chain has TRBV6-6 and TRBJ1-2, with 10 bases aligning to TRBD1. The sequenced sample was axillary lymph node tissue. The source of this sequence is a female donor with breast cancer. Some clones in this sample may be carry-over from other donors' samples. The CDR3 sequence: CASSYSTGGKHGYTF. The CDR3 DNA is TGTGCCAGCAGTTACTCGACAGGGGGCAAACATGGCTACACCTTC.